The 14 T cell receptor beta chains below were found in one sample sequenced in a study of identical twins. TCRdb re-analysed the 5' RACE reads in MiXCR, keeping a single row per CDR3 protein. The sample holds 500,000 to 650,000 distinct CDR3 sequences, about a fifth seen once. These data were likewise used in another study, on yellow fever vaccine responses in identical twins.

Sequenced sample: CD4+ T cells sorted from blood. These receptors all come from a woman in her late teens or twenties in good health.

V usage is TRBV19 and J usage is TRBJ2-1, with 7 bases fitting TRBD1. V shed 4 bases, J shed 4 bases, and the junction held 7 bases outside the gene matches. CDR1 is LNHDA, CDR2 SQIVND, per germline (reference sequence). The length of the CDR3 is 15 residues. The CDR3 loop reads CASSRPGQVYNEQFF. For the CDR3, the DNA is TGTGCCAGTAGTAGACCCGGACAGGTATACAATGAGCAGTTCTTC.

This chain links TRBV7-6 with TRBJ2-5; 10 bases line up with TRBD2. The CDR3 contains 15 residues. Germline V gene data show CDR1 as SGHVS and CDR2 as FNYEAQ. The V gene end was trimmed by 4 bases and the J gene end by 5 bases; junction bases not matched to a gene: 7. In DNA, the CDR3 is TGTGCCAGCAGCTCCCGCCTTAGCGGGAGGGAGACCCAGTACTTC. It codes for CASSSRLSGRETQYF. Looking up the rest from reference TRBV7-6 and TRBJ2-5 gives the full variable domain: GAGVSQSPRYKVTKRGQDVALRCDPISGHVSLYWYRQALGQGPEFLTYFNYEAQQDKSGLPNDRFSAERPEGSISTLTIQRTEQRDSAMYRCASSSRLSGRETQYFGPGTRLLVL.

The V call is TRBV19, the J call TRBJ2-6, with D unresolved. Germline V gene data show CDR1 as LNHDA and CDR2 as SQIVND (reference sequence). Between the trimmed V and J ends, which lost 2 bases and 0 bases, there was a span of 8 bases. The CDR3 totals 16 residues. In DNA form, the CDR3 reads TGTGCCAGTAGTATATTACATACCTCTGGGGCCAACGTCCTGACTTTC. Translating it yields CASSILHTSGANVLTF.

This chain links TRBV28 with TRBJ2-7; D gene uncertain. Germline V lookup: CDR1 MDHEN, CDR2 SYDVKM. The CDR3 sequence is 12 residues long. Trimming took 5 bases from V and 2 from J, leaving 7 bases between them. CDR3: CASSGRPYEQYV. Written as DNA, the CDR3 is TGTGCCAGCAGTGGCCGCCCCTACGAGCAGTACGTC.

V usage is TRBV24-1 and J usage is TRBJ2-3; D remains unclear. The CDR3 is made up of 11 amino acids. Per the germline V gene, CDR1 is KGHDR and CDR2 is SFDVKD. Trimming took off 7 bases at V and 6 bases at J, with 7 bases between the two ends. CDR3 in amino acids: CATSSADTQYF. The CDR3 nucleotides are TGTGCCACCAGCTCAGCGGATACGCAGTATTTT.

This clonotype was seen a few times. The chain joins TRBV9 to TRBJ2-5; D may be TRBD2 (6 bases). Per the germline V gene, CDR1 is SGDLS and CDR2 is YYNGEE. V was cut by 0 bases and J by 2 bases, with 8 bases left in between. The CDR3 covers 14 residues. CDR3 residues: CASSVEAGQETQYF. Here the CDR3 DNA reads TGTGCCAGCAGCGTAGAAGCGGGTCAAGAGACCCAGTACTTC.

V usage is TRBV28 and J usage is TRBJ2-7; D may be TRBD1 (5 bases). Trimming shortened V by 2 bases and J by 5 bases, and 16 bases separated the two germline ends. This CDR3 has 15 amino acids. In germline, CDR1 is MDHEN, CDR2 SYDVKM. For the CDR3, the DNA is TGTGCCAGCAGTTTAGGTTCCAGGGCAGGCCACGAGCAGTACTTC. The encoded protein is CASSLGSRAGHEQYF.

The chain couples TRBV2 to TRBJ2-2; no definite D call. Germline V CDR1 and CDR2: SNHLY, FYNNEI. This CDR3 contains 15 residues. V was pared by 2 bases and J by 2 bases, with 9 bases between. CDR3 sequence: CASSENPNNTGELFF. The DNA for the CDR3 is TGTGCCAGCAGTGAAAACCCAAACAACACCGGGGAGCTGTTTTTT.

Here the CDR3 DNA reads TGTGCCAGCAGCCAAGTAGTAGGGGCCCCCGGGGAGCTGTTTTTT. Its protein is CASSQVVGAPGELFF. V and J are TRBV4-2 and TRBJ2-2; D is possibly TRBD1 (5 bases). Germline CDR1 is LGHNA and CDR2 is YNFKEQ. The CDR3 totals 15 residues. The V end lost 1 base, the J end lost 6 bases, and 12 bases lay between the germline ends.

In its sample, this clonotype was seen a few times. The rearrangement links TRBV7-2 to TRBJ2-3; 7 bases are a match to TRBD2. Germline V gene sequence: CDR1 SGHTA, CDR2 FQGNSA. The J segment lost 9 bases and the V segment lost 5 bases, leaving 8 bases of the junction unmatched. The CDR3 spans 13 residues. The chain's CDR3 is CASSHGGGRTQYF. CDR3 DNA: TGTGCCAGCAGCCACGGCGGGGGACGAACGCAGTATTTT.

J is TRBJ2-7 and V is TRBV5-1; D is unclear. Trimming left V 1 base short and J 5 bases short, with 16 bases between. CDR3 size: 15 residues. Per the germline V gene, CDR1 is SGHRS and CDR2 is YFSETQ. The CDR3 DNA follows: TGCGCCAGCAGCTTGATTGATCGGTGGGAACACGAGCAGTACTTC. This gives the protein CASSLIDRWEHEQYF.

This chain connects TRBV12-3 or TRBV12-4 to TRBJ2-3, with TRBD1 matching 9 bases. V was clipped by 7 bases and J by 7 bases; unmatched bases: 12. The CDR3 runs 15 residues. This CDR3 is CASKNPQDRGHTQYF. The CDR3 DNA follows: TGTGCCAGCAAAAACCCCCAGGACAGGGGACATACGCAGTATTTT.

This clonotype was picked up a small number of times. The genes are TRBV5-1 and TRBJ2-2, with D tentatively TRBD1 or TRBD2 (5 bases each). CDR1 is SGHRS and CDR2 is YFSETQ in the germline V gene. V lost 4 bases and J 7 bases, leaving 17 bases between the germline ends. The CDR3 has 15 amino acids. The CDR3 DNA follows: TGCGCCAGCAGCCCAGGGACGGGTAAAATCGGGGAGCTGTTTTTT. Translated: CASSPGTGKIGELFF.

This chain links TRBV15 with TRBJ2-3; D gene ambiguous. The CDR3 contains 15 residues. V was trimmed by 0 bases and J by 4 bases, leaving 11 bases between them. Per germline, CDR1 LNHNV and CDR2 YYDKDF (reference sequence). The CDR3 region has the DNA TGTGCCACCAGCAGAGATCCCGGCCACGCAGATACGCAGTATTTT. Translation gives CATSRDPGHADTQYF.